The rows below give T cell receptor beta chains drawn from one sample of a study of T cell responses to AZD1222 COVID-19 vaccine. Using immunoSEQ multiplex PCR, the repertoire was profiled, and TCRdb retains in-frame clones only, with some absent. Among some 97,000 clones listed, 88% were seen once. The sample was peripheral blood, taken on day 0 of AZD1222 vaccination. Receptors originate from an adult in good health. Both conserved end residues are part of each CDR3. Only part of the rows carry a size: once, few, many, or a class if the clone is expanded.

clone_size j_call v_call cdr3_aa
NA TRBJ1-1 TRBV27 CASSLWQRRRGTEAFF
NA TRBJ2-2 TRBV19 CASSIGQGRSTGELFF
NA TRBJ2-7 TRBV5-8 CASSLAGTGNEQYF
NA TRBJ1-5 TRBV2 CASSNGGGASNQPQHF
NA TRBJ2-7 TRBV4-1 CASSQKQGSYEQYF
NA TRBJ1-5 TRBV6-5 CASSLDSNQPQHF
NA TRBJ2-7 TRBV11-3 CASSIPGQRHEQYF
few TRBJ2-1 TRBV27 CASSLETGTPSAEQFF
NA TRBJ2-1 TRBV7-2 CASSLGPTSGRANEQFF
NA TRBJ1-1 TRBV7-2 CASSAGLMNTEAFF
NA TRBJ1-2 TRBV18 CASSPGDGGGYTF
once TRBJ2-2 TRBV2 CASSSASTSGTGELFF
NA TRBJ2-3 TRBV4-1 CASSQAPGRILDTQYF
once TRBJ1-1 TRBV19 CASSSRGDTEAFF
NA TRBJ1-2 TRBV27 CASRGRGSGYGYTF
once TRBJ1-1 TRBV2 CASRITEAFF
NA TRBJ1-2 TRBV9 CASSVDGRASFDGYTF
NA TRBJ1-1 TRBV27 CATSGEGSMNTEAFF
NA TRBJ1-2 TRBV5-6 CASSFQGASGYTF
NA TRBJ1-1 TRBV5-1 CASSLQGTANTEAFF
NA TRBJ2-7 TRBV5-6 CASSYDRGKQRTYEQYF
NA TRBJ1-5 TRBV5-1 CASSLGQENQPQHF
NA TRBJ1-1 TRBV20-1 CSANYLVAFF
NA TRBJ1-2 TRBV19 CASSPAGTRGNYGYTF
NA TRBJ2-1 TRBV7-2 CASRSGRVLGSEQFF
few TRBJ1-2 TRBV4-3 CASSQGSGSNYGYTF
NA TRBJ2-7 TRBV4-1 CASSPRSGLAGVGEQYF
NA TRBJ2-4 TRBV10-1 CASSESGGDIQYF
NA TRBJ2-7 TRBV27 CASSPGLAGGMQYF
NA TRBJ2-7 TRBV5-1 CASSSGLAGAYEQYF
NA TRBJ1-2 TRBV6-5 CASSYSGVLNYGYTF
NA TRBJ1-6 TRBV27 CASSQGTGMSSYNSPLHF
NA TRBJ2-5 TRBV6-5 CASSYSSSQGGETQYF
NA TRBJ1-3 TRBV9 CASSVGRYSGNTIYF
NA TRBJ2-1 TRBV3-1/TRBV3-2 CASSQGASRDSYNEQFF
NA TRBJ2-1 TRBV4-1 CASSQSADYLNEQFF
NA TRBJ2-5 TRBV7-8 CASSWTGGGRETQYF
NA TRBJ1-3 TRBV28 CASSWSGNTIYF
NA TRBJ1-1 TRBV27 CASGRSNTEAFF
NA TRBJ2-3 TRBV21-1 CASSKWGRRAGGGADTQYF
NA TRBJ2-6 TRBV19 CASSEQGTLSGANVLTF
NA TRBJ2-2 TRBV27 CASSPRTGLNTGELFF
once TRBJ1-5 TRBV20-1 CSAIDPGALNQPQHF